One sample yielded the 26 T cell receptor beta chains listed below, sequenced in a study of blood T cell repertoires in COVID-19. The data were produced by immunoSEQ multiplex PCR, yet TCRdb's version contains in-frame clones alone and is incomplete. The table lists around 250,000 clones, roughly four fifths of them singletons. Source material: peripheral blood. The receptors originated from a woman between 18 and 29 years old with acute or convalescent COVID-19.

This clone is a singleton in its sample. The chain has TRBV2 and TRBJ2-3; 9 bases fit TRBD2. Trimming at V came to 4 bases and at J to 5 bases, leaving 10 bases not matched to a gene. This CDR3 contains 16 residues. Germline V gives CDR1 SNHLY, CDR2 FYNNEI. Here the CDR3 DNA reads TGTGCCAGCAGTGTGACCGCGGGAGGGCCGAGAGATACGCAGTATTTT. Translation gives CASSVTAGGPRDTQYF. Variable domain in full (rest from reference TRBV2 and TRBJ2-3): EPEVTQTPSHQVTQMGQEVILRCVPISNHLYFYWYRQILGQKVEFLVSFYNNEISEKSEIFDDQFSVERPDGSNFTLKIRSTKLEDSAMYFCASSVTAGGPRDTQYFGPGTRLTVL.

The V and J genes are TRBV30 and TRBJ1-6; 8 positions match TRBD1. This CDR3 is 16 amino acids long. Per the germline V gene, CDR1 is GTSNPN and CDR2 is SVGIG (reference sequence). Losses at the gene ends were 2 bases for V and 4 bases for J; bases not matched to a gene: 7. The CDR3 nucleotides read TGTGCCTGGAGTTTACTTACAGGGGGGTATAATTCACCCCTCCACTTT. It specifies CAWSLLTGGYNSPLHF.

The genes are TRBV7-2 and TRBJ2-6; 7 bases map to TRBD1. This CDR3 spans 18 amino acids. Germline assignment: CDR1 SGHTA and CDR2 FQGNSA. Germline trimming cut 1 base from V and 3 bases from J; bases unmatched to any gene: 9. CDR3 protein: CASSLDPRQGGGANVLTF. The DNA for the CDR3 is TGTGCCAGCAGCTTAGATCCGAGACAGGGCGGTGGGGCCAACGTCCTGACTTTC.

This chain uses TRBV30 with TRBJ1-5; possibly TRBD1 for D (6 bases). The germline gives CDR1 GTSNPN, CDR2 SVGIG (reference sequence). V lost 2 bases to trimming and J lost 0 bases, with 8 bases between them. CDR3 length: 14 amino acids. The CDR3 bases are TGTGCCTGGAGTACAGGGTCTAGCAATCAGCCCCAGCATTTT. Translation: CAWSTGSSNQPQHF.

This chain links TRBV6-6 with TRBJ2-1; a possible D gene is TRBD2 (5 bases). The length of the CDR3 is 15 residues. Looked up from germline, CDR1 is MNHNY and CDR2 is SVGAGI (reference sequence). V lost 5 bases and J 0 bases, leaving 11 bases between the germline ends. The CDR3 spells CASSHSVISYNEQFF. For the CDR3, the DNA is TGTGCCAGCAGTCATAGCGTAATCTCCTACAATGAGCAGTTCTTC.

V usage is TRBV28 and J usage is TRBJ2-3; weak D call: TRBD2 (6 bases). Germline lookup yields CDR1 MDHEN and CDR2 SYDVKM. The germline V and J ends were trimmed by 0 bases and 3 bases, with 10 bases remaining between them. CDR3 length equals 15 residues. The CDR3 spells CASSLWVGGTDTQYF. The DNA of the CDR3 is TGTGCCAGCAGTTTATGGGTGGGAGGTACAGATACGCAGTATTTT.

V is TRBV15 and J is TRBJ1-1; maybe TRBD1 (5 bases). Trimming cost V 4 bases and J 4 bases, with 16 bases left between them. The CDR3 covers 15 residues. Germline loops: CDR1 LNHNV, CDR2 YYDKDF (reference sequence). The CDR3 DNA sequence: TGTGCCACCAGCATTAGATCGACGGGGGGCACTGAAGCTTTCTTT. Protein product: CATSIRSTGGTEAFF.

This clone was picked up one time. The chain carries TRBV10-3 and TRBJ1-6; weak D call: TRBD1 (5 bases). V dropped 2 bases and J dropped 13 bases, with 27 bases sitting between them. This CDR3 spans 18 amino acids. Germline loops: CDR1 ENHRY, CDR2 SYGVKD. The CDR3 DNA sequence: TGTGCCATCAGTGAGGGGGGGGGACTGCCGGTGGGAATTTGGCCCCTCCACTTT. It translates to CAISEGGGLPVGIWPLHF.

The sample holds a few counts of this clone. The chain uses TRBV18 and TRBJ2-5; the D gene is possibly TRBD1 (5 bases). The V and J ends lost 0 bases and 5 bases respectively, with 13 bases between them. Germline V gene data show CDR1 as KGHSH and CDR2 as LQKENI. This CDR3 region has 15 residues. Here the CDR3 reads CASSPPGRVGETQYF. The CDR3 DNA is TGTGCCAGCTCACCACCCGGCAGGGTGGGGGAGACCCAGTACTTC.

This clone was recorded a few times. The CDR3 loop is CASSYSGGRDGYTF. The CDR3 DNA is TGTGCCAGCAGTTACTCAGGGGGGAGGGATGGCTACACCTTC. V gene TRBV6-5 combines with J gene TRBJ1-2, with a possible D match to TRBD1 (6 bases). V was trimmed by 0 bases and J by 6 bases, leaving 11 bases between them. The CDR3 has 14 residues. CDR1 and CDR2 from the germline V gene are MNHEY and SVGAGI.

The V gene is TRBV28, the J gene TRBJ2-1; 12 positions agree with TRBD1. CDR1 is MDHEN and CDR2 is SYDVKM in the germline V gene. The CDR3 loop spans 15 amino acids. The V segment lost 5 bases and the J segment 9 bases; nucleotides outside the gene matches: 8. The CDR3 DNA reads TGTGCCAGCAGTATCACCGGGACAGGGGGCGGTGAGCAGTTCTTC. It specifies CASSITGTGGGEQFF.

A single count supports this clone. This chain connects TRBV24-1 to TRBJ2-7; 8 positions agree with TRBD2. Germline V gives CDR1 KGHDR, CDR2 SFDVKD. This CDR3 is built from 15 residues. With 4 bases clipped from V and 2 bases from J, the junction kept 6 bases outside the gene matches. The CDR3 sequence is CATSDSGTSPYEQYF. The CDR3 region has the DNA TGTGCCACCAGTGACTCCGGGACTAGTCCCTACGAGCAGTACTTC.

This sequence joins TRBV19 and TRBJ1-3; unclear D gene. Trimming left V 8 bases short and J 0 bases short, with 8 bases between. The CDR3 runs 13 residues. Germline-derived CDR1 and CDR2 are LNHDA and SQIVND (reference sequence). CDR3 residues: CASRVLSGNTIYF. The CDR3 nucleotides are TGTGCCAGTCGGGTCCTCTCTGGAAACACCATATATTTT.

The CDR3 protein is CASSRPSNGQPQHF. CDR3 nucleotide sequence: TGTGCCAGCAGTCGGCCTAGTAACGGTCAGCCCCAGCATTTT. J is TRBJ1-5 and V is TRBV6-2 or TRBV6-3; D remains unclear. Trimming shortened V by 5 bases and J by 6 bases, and 14 bases separated the two germline ends. This CDR3 is 14 amino acids long. Germline CDR1 is MNHEY and CDR2 is SVGEGT.

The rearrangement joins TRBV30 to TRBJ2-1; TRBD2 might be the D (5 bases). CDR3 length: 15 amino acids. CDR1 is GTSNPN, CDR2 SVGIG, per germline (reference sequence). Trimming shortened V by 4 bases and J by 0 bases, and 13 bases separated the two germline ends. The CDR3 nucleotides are TGTGCCTGGAATTTTGGACTTAGCTCCTACAATGAGCAGTTCTTC. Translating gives CAWNFGLSSYNEQFF.

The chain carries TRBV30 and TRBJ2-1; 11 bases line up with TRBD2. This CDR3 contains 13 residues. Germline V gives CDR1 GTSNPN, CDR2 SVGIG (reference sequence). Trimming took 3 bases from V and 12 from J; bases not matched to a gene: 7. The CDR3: CAWRLAGGRWQFF. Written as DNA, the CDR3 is TGTGCCTGGAGATTAGCGGGAGGGCGTTGGCAGTTCTTC.

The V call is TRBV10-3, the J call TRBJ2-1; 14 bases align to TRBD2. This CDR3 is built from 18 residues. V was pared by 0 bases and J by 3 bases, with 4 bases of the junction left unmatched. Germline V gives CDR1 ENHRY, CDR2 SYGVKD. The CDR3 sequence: CAISESRGLAGVYNEQFF. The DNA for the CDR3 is TGTGCCATCAGTGAGTCCCGGGGACTAGCGGGAGTCTACAATGAGCAGTTCTTC.

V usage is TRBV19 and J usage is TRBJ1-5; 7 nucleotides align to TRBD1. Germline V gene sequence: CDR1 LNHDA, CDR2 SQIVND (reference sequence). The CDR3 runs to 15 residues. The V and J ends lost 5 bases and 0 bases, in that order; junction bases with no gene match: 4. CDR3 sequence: CASSPTGNSNQPQHF. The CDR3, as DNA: TGTGCCAGTAGTCCGACAGGGAATAGCAATCAGCCCCAGCATTTT.

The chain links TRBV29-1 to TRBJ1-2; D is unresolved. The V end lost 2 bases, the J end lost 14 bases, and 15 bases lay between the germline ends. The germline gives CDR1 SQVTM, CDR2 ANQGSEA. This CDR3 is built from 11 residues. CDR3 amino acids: CSVEPVTTSTF. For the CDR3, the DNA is TGCAGCGTTGAACCAGTGACTACGTCAACCTTC.

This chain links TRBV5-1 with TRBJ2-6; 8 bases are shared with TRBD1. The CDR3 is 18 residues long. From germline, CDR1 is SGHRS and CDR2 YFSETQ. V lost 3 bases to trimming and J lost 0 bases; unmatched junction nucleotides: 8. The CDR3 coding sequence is TGCGCCAGCAGCTCCCTAGGACAGGGAGTCTCTGGGGCCAACGTCCTGACTTTC. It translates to CASSSLGQGVSGANVLTF.

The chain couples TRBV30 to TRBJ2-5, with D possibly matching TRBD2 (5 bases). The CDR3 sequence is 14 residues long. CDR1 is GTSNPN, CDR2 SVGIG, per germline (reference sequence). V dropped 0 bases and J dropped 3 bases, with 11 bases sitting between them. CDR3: CAWSVGLGEETQYF. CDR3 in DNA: TGTGCCTGGAGTGTAGGGCTCGGGGAAGAGACCCAGTACTTC.

The CDR3 DNA follows: TGTGCCAGCGTACAGGGGGGAGAGACCCAGTACTTC. This encodes CASVQGGETQYF. This chain links TRBV12-3 or TRBV12-4 with TRBJ2-5, with 8 bases fitting TRBD1. The CDR3 runs 12 residues. J gave up 4 bases and V 8 bases, and 3 bases lay outside the gene matches.

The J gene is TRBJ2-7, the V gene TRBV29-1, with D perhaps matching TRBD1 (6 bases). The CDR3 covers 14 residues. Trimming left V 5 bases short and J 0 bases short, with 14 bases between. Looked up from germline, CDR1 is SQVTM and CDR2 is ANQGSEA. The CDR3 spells CSVRRTENSYEQYF. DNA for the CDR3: TGCAGCGTTCGACGGACAGAGAACTCCTACGAGCAGTACTTC.

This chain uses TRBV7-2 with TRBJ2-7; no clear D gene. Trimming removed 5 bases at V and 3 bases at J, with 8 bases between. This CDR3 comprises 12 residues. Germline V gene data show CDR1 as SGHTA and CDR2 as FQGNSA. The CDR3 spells CASSRVNYEQYF. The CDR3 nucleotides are TGTGCCAGCAGCCGGGTAAACTACGAGCAGTACTTC.

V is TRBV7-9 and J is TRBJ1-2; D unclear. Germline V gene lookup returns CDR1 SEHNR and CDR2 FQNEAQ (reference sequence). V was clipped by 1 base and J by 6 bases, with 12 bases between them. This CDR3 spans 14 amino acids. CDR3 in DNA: TGTGCCAGCAGCTTAGTTCCAGTTTTGGATGGCTACACCTTC. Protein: CASSLVPVLDGYTF.

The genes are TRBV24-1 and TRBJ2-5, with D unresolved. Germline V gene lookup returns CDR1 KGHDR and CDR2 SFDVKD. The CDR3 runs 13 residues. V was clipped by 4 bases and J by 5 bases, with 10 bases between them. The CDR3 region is CATSDSPSETQYF. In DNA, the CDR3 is TGTGCCACCAGTGACTCCCCTTCGGAGACCCAGTACTTC.